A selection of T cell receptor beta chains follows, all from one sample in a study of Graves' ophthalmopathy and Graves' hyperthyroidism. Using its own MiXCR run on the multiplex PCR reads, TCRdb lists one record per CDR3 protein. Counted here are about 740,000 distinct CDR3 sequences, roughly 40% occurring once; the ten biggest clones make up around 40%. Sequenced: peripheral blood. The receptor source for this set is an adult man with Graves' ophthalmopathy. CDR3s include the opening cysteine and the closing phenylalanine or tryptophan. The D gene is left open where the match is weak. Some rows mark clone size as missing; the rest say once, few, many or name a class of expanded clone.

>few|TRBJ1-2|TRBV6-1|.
TGTGCCAGCAGTGAACCCCACGGGAGGGGCAACTATGGCTACACCTTC
CASSEPHGRGNYGYTF
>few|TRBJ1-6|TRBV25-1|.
TGTGCCAGCAACCTGGACACTAGCTCCTATAATTCACCCCTCCACTTT
CASNLDTSSYNSPLHF
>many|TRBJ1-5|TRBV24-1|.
TGTGCCACCAGTGACCAACCGGGACCCCACCGGCCCCAGCATTTT
CATSDQPGPHRPQHF
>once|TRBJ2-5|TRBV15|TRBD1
TGTGCCACCAGCAGAGGCGACAGGGGGGGCCAAGAGACCCAGTACTTC
CATSRGDRGGQETQYF
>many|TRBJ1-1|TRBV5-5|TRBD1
TGTGCCAGCAGCTTGGCCACTACCGGGACAGGGTCTGAAGCTTTCTTT
CASSLATTGTGSEAFF
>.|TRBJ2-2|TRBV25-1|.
TGTGCCAGCATTGTAGCCGGGGGGCTTAACACCGGGGAGCTGTTTTTT
CASIVAGGLNTGELFF
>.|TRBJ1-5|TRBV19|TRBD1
TGTGCCAGTACCGGGACAGGGGACGATCAGCCCCAGCATTTT
CASTGTGDDQPQHF
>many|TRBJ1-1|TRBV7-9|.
TGTGCCAGCAGTTTGATTGACGGCACTGAAGCTTTCTTT
CASSLIDGTEAFF
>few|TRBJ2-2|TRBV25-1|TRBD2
TGTGCCAGCAGCTTAGGGGGCGGGAGGGCCACCGGGGAGCTGTTTTTT
CASSLGGGRATGELFF
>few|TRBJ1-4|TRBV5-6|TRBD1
TGTGCCAGCAGCACTCAGACAGGGCTGCTGTTTTTT
CASSTQTGLLFF
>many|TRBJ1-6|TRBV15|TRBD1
TGTGCCACCAGCAGAGATCGGGACAGGGTCTCACCCCTCCACTTT
CATSRDRDRVSPLHF
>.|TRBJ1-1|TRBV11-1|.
TGTACCACCGCCAGGAACACTGAAGCTTTCTTT
CTTARNTEAFF
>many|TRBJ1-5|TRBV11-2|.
TGTGCCAGCAGCTTAGTTCCCATGGGGCAGCCCCAGCATTTT
CASSLVPMGQPQHF
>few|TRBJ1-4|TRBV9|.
TGTGCCAGCAGCCAAGATCTTACAGCAAAACTGTTTTTT
CASSQDLTAKLFF
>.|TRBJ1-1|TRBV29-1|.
TGCAGCGTTGATGGTGGGGCCACTGAAGCTTTCTTT
CSVDGGATEAFF
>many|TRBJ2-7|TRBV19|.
TGTGCCAGTAGTATAGCAGGCAGATCCTACGAGCAGTACTTC
CASSIAGRSYEQYF
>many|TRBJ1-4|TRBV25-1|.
TGTGCCAGCAGTGAAGATCTAGGAGCTAATGAAAAACTGTTTTTT
CASSEDLGANEKLFF
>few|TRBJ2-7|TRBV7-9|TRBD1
TGTGCCAGCAGCTCAAGACAGGGGGACGGGGAGCAGTACTTC
CASSSRQGDGEQYF
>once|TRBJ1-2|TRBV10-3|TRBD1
TGTGCCATCAGCGCCCGACAGGGAGAAGGCTACACCTTC
CAISARQGEGYTF
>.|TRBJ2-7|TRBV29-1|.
TGCAGCGTTGCGGCAGCTCAAGAGCAGTACTTC
CSVAAAQEQYF
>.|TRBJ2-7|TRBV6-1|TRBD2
TGTGCCAGCAGTCAGTGGCTAGCGGGGAACTACGAGCAGTACTTC
CASSQWLAGNYEQYF
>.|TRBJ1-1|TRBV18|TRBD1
TGTGCCAGCTCACCATTGCGGGACAGGAACACTGAAGCTTTCTTT
CASSPLRDRNTEAFF
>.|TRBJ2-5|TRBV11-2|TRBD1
TGTGCCAGCAGCTTGCCCTACAGGGGGCGAGAGGAGACCCAGTACTTC
CASSLPYRGREETQYF
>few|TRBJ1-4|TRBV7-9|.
TGTGCCAGCAGCTTAGTGACAGATGTAACTAATGAAAAACTGTTTTTT
CASSLVTDVTNEKLFF
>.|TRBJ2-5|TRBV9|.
TGTGCCAGCAGCGTAGGGACTCTCCAAGAGACCCAGTACTTC
CASSVGTLQETQYF
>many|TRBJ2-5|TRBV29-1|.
TGCAGCGTTGAGGCGGCAGGTGGACGACAAGAGACCCAGTACTTC
CSVEAAGGRQETQYF
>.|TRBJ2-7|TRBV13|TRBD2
TGTGCCAGCAGCTACGCGACTAGCGGCTCCTACGAGCAGTACTTC
CASSYATSGSYEQYF
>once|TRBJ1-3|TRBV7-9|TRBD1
TGTGCCAGCACTCGGACCTACCTTGGGGACAGCGTATTGGCTGGAAACACCATATATTTT
CASTRTYLGDSVLAGNTIYF
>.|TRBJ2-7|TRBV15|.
TGTGCCAGCAGTTACAAGGTTAGAGATACCCGCGAGCAGTACTTC
CASSYKVRDTREQYF